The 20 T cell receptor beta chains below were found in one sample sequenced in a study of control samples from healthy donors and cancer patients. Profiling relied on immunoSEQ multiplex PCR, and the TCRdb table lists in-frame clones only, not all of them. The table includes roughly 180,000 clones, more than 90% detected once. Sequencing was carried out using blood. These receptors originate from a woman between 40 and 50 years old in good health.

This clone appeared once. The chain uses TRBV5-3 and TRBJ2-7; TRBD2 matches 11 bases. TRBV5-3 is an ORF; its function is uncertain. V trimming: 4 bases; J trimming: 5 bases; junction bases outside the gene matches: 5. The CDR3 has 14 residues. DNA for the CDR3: TGTGCCAGAAGCCCTAGCGGGGGGCCAAACGAGCAGTACTTC. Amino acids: CARSPSGGPNEQYF.

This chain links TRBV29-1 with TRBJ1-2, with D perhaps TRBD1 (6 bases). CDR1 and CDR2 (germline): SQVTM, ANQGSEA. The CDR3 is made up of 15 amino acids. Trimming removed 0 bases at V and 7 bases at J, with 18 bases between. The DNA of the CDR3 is TGCAGCGTTGAAGATGGTTCGGGGGGCTGGGGTGGCTACACCTTC. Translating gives CSVEDGSGGWGGYTF. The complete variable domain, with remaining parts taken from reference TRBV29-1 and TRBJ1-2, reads SAVISQKPSRDICQRGTSLTIQCQVDSQVTMMFWYRQQPGQSLTLIATANQGSEATYESGFVIDKFPISRPNLTFSTLTVSNMSPEDSSIYLCSVEDGSGGWGGYTFGSGTRLTVV.

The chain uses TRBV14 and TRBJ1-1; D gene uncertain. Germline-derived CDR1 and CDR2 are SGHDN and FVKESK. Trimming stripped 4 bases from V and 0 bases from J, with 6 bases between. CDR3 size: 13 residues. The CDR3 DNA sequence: TGTGCCAGCAGCCGTCAGATGAACACTGAAGCTTTCTTT. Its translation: CASSRQMNTEAFF.

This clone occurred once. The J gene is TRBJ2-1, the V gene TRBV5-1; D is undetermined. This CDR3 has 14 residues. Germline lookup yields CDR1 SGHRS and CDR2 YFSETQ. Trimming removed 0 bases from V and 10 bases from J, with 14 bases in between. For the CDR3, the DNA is TGCGCCAGCAGCTTGGATGGCCAGTCGAAGGAGCAGTTCTTC. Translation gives CASSLDGQSKEQFF.

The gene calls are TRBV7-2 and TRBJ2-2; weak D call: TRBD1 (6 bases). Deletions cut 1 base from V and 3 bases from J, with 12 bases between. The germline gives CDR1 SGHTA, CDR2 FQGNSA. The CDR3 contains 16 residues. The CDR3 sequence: CASSLGGRGHTGELFF. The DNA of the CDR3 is TGTGCCAGCAGCTTAGGCGGCAGGGGACACACCGGGGAGCTGTTTTTT.

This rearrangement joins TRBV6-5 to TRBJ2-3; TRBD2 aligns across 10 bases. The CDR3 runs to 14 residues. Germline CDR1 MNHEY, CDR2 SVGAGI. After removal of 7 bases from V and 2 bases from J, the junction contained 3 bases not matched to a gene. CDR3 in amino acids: CASTLAGVTDTQYF. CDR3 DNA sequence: TGTGCCAGCACGCTAGCGGGGGTCACAGATACGCAGTATTTT.

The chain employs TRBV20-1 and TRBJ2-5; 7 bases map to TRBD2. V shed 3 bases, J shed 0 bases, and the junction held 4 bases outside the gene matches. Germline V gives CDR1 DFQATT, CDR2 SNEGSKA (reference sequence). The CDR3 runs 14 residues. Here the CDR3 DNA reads TGCAGTGCTAGTGGGCTAGCGGACCAAGAGACCCAGTACTTC. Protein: CSASGLADQETQYF.

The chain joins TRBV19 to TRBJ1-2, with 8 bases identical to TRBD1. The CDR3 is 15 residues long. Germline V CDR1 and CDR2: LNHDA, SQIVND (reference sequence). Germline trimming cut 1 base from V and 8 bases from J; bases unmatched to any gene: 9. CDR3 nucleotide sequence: TGTGCCAGTAGTATAGGGCCCCGGGACAGGTCCGGCTACACCTTC. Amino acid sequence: CASSIGPRDRSGYTF.

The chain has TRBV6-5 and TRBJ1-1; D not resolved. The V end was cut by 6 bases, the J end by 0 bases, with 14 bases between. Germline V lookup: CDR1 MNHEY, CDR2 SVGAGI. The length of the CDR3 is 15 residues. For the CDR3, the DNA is TGTGCCAGCAGCCCGTTCCTTGGGGTGAACACTGAAGCTTTCTTT. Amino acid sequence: CASSPFLGVNTEAFF.

CDR3 nucleotides: TGCGCCAGCAGCTTGGACAGGGGGCAAGTGAACACTGAAGCTTTCTTT. Protein: CASSLDRGQVNTEAFF. The rearrangement links TRBV5-1 to TRBJ1-1; 9 positions match TRBD1. The CDR3 runs 16 residues. Trimming removed 0 bases from V and 0 bases from J; junction bases left unmatched: 3. Germline assignment: CDR1 SGHRS and CDR2 YFSETQ.

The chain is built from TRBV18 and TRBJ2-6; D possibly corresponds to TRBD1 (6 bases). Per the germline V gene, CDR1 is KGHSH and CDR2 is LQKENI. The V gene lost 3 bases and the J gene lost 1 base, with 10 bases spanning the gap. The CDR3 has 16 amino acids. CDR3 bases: TGTGCCAGCTCACCGAATCAGGGGTCTGGGGCCAACGTCCTGACTTTC. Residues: CASSPNQGSGANVLTF.

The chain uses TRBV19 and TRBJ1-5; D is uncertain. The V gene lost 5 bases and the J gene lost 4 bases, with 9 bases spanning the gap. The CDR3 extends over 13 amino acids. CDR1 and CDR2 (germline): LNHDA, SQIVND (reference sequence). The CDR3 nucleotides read TGTGCCAGTAGTTTAAAGGGAAATCAGCCCCAGCATTTT. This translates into CASSLKGNQPQHF. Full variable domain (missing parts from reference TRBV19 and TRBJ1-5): DGGITQSPKYLFRKEGQNVTLSCEQNLNHDAMYWYRQDPGQGLRLIYYSQIVNDFQKGDIAEGYSVSREKKESFPLTVTSAQKNPTAFYLCASSLKGNQPQHFGDGTRLSIL.

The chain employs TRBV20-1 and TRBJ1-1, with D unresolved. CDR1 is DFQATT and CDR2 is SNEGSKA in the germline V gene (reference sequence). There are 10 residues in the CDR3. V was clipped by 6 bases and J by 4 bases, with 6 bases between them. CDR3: CSAPFTEAFF. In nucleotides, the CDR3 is TGCAGTGCGCCTTTCACTGAAGCTTTCTTT.

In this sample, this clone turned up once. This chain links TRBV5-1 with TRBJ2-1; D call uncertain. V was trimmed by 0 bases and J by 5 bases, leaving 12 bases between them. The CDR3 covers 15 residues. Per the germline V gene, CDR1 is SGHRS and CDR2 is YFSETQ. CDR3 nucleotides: TGCGCCAGCAGCTTGGGTTCTCTAGGGAACAATGAGCAGTTCTTC. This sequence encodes CASSLGSLGNNEQFF. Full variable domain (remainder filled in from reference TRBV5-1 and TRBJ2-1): KAGVTQTPRYLIKTRGQQVTLSCSPISGHRSVSWYQQTPGQGLQFLFEYFSETQRNKGNFPGRFSGRQFSNSRSEMNVSTLELGDSALYLCASSLGSLGNNEQFFGPGTRLTVL.

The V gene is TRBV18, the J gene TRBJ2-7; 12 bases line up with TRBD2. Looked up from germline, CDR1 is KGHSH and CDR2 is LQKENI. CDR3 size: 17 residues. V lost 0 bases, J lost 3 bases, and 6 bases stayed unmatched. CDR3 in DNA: TGTGCCAGCTCACCACCGGATACTAGCGGGGGGCTCTACGAGCAGTACTTC. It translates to CASSPPDTSGGLYEQYF.

The CDR3 here is CASITSEELFF. In nucleotides, the CDR3 is TGTGCCAGCATTACATCTGAGGAGCTGTTTTTT. The chain employs TRBV7-9 and TRBJ2-2; D uncertain. V lost 7 bases to trimming and J lost 10 bases, with 10 bases between them. The CDR3 totals 11 residues. CDR1 and CDR2 (germline): SEHNR, FQNEAQ (reference sequence).

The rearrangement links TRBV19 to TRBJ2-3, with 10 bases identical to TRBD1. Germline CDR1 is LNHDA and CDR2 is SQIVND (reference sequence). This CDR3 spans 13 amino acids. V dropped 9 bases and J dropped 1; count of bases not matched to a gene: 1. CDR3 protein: CASGQGGTDTQYF. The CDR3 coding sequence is TGTGCCAGCGGACAGGGGGGCACAGATACGCAGTATTTT.

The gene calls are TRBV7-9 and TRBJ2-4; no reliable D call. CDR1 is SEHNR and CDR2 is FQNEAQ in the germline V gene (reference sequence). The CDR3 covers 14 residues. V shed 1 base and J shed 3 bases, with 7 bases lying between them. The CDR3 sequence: CASSLEPLKNIQYF. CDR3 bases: TGTGCCAGCAGCTTAGAGCCACTCAAAAACATTCAGTACTTC.

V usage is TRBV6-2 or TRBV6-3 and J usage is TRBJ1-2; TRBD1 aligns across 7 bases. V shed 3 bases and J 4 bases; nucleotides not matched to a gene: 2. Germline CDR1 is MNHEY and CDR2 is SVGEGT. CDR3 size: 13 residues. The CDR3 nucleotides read TGTGCCAGCAGTTATGACAGGGTCTATGGCTACACCTTC. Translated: CASSYDRVYGYTF.

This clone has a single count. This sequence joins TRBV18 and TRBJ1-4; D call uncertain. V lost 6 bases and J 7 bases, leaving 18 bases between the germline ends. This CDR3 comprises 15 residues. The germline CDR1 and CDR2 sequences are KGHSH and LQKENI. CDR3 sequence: CASSEGPGGGEKLFF. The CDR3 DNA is TGTGCCAGCTCCGAAGGACCGGGAGGAGGTGAAAAACTGTTTTTT.